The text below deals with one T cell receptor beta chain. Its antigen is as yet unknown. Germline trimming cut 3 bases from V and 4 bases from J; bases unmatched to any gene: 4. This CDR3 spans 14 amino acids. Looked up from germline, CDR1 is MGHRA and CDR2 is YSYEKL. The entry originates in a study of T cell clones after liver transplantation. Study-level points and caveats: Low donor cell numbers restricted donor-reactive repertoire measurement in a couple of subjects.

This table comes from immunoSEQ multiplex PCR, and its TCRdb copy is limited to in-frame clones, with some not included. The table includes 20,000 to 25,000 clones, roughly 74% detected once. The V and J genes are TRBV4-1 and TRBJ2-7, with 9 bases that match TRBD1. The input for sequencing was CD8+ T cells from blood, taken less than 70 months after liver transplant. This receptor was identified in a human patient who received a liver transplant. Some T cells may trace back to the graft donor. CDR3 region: CASSQVGQGYEQYF. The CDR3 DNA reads TGCGCCAGCAGCCAGGTGGGACAGGGTTACGAGCAGTACTTC.